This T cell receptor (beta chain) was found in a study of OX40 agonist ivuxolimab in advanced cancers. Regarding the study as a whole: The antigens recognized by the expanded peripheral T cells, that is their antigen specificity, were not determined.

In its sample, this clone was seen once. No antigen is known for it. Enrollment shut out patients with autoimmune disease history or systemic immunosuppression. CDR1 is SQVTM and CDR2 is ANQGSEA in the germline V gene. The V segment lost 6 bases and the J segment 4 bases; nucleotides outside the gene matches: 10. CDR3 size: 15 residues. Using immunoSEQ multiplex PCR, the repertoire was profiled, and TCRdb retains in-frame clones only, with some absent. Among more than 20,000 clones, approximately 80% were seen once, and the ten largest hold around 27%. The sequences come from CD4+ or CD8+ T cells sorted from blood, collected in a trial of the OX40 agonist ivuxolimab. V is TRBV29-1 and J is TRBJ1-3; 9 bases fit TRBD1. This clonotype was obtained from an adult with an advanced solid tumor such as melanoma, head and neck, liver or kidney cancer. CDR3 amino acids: CSVEAPGQGGNTIYF. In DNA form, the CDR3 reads TGCAGCGTCGAGGCTCCGGGACAGGGAGGAAACACCATATATTTT.